The following is a TCR beta chain sequence with its context. Its antigen is unidentified. The treatment denotes: approximately 10-day PBMC culture with coronavirus spike peptide pools or control peptides (ViraFEST assay). The data stem from a study of vaccination and CD4 T cells after COVID-19. The wider study: Participants were administered two doses of either the BNT162b2 or the mRNA-1273 vaccine. Post-COVID draws came a median approximately 100 days after diagnosis (range 35 to 161).

An Oncomine TCR Beta short-read assay was used to sequence the DNA from cultured CD4+ T cells. In this case, cultured CD4+ T cells provided the extracted genomic DNA. TCRdb analysed the PCR reads with MiXCR anew, one entry per CDR3 protein. This table has about 13,000 distinct CDR3 sequences, around a quarter appearing once. CDR3 size: 14 residues. Germline CDR1 is DFQATT and CDR2 is SNEGSKA (reference sequence). V lost 6 bases and J 0 bases, leaving 11 bases between the germline ends. The clonotype was recovered from a human donor who had recovered from COVID-19. The chain employs TRBV20-1 and TRBJ1-4, with a tentative D call TRBD1 (5 bases). The material sequenced was CD4+ T cells from blood, cultured in vitro. CDR3 residues: CSASGPATNEKLFF. CDR3 DNA sequence: TGCAGTGCCTCGGGACCTGCAACTAATGAAAAACTGTTTTTT.